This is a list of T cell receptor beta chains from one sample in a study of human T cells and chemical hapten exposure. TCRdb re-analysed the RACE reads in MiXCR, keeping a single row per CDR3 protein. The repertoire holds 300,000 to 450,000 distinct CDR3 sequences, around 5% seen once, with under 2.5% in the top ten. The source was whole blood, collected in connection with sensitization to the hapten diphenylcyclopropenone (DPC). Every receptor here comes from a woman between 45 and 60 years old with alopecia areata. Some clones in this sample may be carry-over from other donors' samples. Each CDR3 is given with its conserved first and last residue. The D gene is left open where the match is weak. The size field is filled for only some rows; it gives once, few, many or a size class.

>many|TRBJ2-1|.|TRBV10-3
CAIRGEVSNEQFF
TGTGCCATCAGGGGGGAAGTGTCCAATGAGCAGTTCTTC
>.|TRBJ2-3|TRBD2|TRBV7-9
CASSPQWGGVSTDTQYF
TGTGCCAGCAGCCCCCAATGGGGGGGGGTTAGCACAGATACGCAGTATTTT
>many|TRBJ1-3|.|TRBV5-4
CASSFAGPGNTIYF
TGTGCCAGCAGCTTTGCTGGTCCTGGAAACACCATATATTTT
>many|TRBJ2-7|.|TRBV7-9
CASSLPQGYEQYF
TGTGCCAGCAGCTTACCTCAGGGGTACGAGCAGTACTTC
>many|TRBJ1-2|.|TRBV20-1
CSASLIDVGYGYTF
TGCAGTGCTAGCCTCATCGATGTGGGGTATGGCTACACCTTC
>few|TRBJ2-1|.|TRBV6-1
CASSEVRLVPYNEQFF
TGTGCCAGCAGTGAAGTTCGGCTAGTACCCTACAATGAGCAGTTCTTC
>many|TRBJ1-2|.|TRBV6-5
CASSYGQGSGYGYTF
TGTGCCAGCAGTTACGGGCAGGGAAGCGGCTATGGCTACACCTTC
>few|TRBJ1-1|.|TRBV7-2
CASSLAGGLTLNTEAFF
TGTGCCAGCAGCTTGGCGGGGGGGCTTACTTTGAACACTGAAGCTTTCTTT
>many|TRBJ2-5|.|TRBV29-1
CSVFRNQETQYF
TGCAGCGTTTTCAGAAACCAAGAGACCCAGTACTTC
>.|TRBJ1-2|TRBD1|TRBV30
CAWGAWTGNGYTF
TGTGCCTGGGGTGCATGGACAGGGAATGGCTACACCTTC
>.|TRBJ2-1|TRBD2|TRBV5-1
CASSSAGEINEQFF
TGCGCCAGCAGCTCAGCGGGGGAGATCAATGAGCAGTTCTTC
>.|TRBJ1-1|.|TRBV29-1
CSVRPGTTNTEAFF
TGCAGCGTTCGACCCGGGACAACGAACACTGAAGCTTTCTTT
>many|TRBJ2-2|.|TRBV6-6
CASRQGLDTGELFF
TGTGCCAGCAGACAGGGATTGGACACCGGGGAGCTGTTTTTT
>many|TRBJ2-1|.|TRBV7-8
CASSLPAGGQGHNEQFF
TGTGCCAGCAGCTTGCCGGCGGGGGGACAGGGCCACAATGAGCAGTTCTTC
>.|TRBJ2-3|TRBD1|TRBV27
CASSLTGGIDTQYF
TGTGCCAGCAGTTTGACAGGGGGGATAGATACGCAGTATTTT
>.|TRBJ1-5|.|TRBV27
CASSPESGGPQHF
TGTGCCAGCAGTCCTGAGAGTGGCGGGCCCCAGCATTTT
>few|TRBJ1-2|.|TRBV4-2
CASSQDRISGVYGYTF
TGTGCCAGCAGCCAAGATAGGATAAGCGGTGTCTATGGCTACACCTTC
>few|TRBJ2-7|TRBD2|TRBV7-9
CASSPGGGAYEQYF
TGTGCCAGCAGCCCCGGGGGGGGGGCGTACGAGCAGTACTTC
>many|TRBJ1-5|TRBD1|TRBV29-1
CSVVAGGQPQHF
TGCAGCGTTGTGGCAGGGGGTCAGCCCCAGCATTTT
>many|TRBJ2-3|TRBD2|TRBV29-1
CSVEPSGRGADTQYF
TGCAGCGTTGAGCCTAGCGGGAGAGGAGCAGATACGCAGTATTTT